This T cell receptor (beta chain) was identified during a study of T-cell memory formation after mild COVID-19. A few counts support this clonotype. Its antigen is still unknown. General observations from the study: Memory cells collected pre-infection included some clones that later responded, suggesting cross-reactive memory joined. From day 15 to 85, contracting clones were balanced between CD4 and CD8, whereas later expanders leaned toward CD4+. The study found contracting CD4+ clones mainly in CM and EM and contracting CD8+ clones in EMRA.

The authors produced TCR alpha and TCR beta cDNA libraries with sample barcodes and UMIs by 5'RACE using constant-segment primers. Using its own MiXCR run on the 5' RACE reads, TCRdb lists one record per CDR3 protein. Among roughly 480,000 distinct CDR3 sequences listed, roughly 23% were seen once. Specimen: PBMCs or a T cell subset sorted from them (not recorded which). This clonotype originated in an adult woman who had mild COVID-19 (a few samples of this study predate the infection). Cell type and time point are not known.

The CDR3 DNA follows: TGTGCCAGCAGCCCCCCGGACAGTTTCTATGGCTACACCTTC. It encodes CASSPPDSFYGYTF. This chain links TRBV7-9 with TRBJ1-2, with D perhaps TRBD1 (6 bases). Trimming took 5 bases from V and 4 from J, leaving 14 bases between them. Germline loops: CDR1 SEHNR, CDR2 FQNEAQ (reference sequence). The CDR3 length is 14 residues.